What follows are 11 T cell receptor beta chains derived from one specimen sequenced in a study of shared clonotypes between healthy human individuals. This table comes from immunoSEQ multiplex PCR, and its TCRdb copy is limited to in-frame clones, with some not included. The sample consists of roughly 1,000,000 clones, about four fifths of them appearing once. Sample: memory CD4+ T cells from PBMCs. Subset meaning: CD45RA-negative fraction. These TCRs come from a man younger than 30 in good health. Some clones in this sample may be carry-over from other donors' samples.

V is TRBV5-8 and J is TRBJ2-2; 7 nucleotides align to TRBD2. CDR1 is SGHTS and CDR2 is YDEGEE in the germline V gene. This CDR3 has 17 amino acids. Trimming cost V 0 bases and J 0 bases; bases outside gene matches: 5. CDR3: CASSLGRLAANTGELFF. CDR3 bases: TGTGCCAGCAGCTTGGGGCGGCTAGCGGCGAACACCGGGGAGCTGTTTTTT. The whole variable domain, filled in from reference TRBV5-8 and TRBJ2-2, reads EAGVTQSPTHLIKTRGQQATLRCSPISGHTSVYWYQQALGLGLQFLLWYDEGEERNRGNFPPRFSGRQFPNYSSELNVNALELEDSALYLCASSLGRLAANTGELFFGEGSRLTVL.

A note on this clone: The junction departs from germline at one end; a sequencing error may be responsible. The V gene is TRBV5-1, the J gene TRBJ1-1; D is uncertain. The CDR3 consists of 13 residues. The germline V gene has CDR1 SGHRS and CDR2 YFSETQ. This chain's CDR3 is CASSVDWADSSLF. The CDR3 DNA follows: TGCGCCAGCAGCGTGGACTGGGCTGATTCGTCCCTCTTT. Full variable domain (outside the CDR3, taken from reference TRBV5-1 and TRBJ1-1): KAGVTQTPRYLIKTRGQQVTLSCSPISGHRSVSWYQQTPGQGLQFLFEYFSETQRNKGNFPGRFSGRQFSNSRSEMNVSTLELGDSALYLCASSVDWADSSLFGQGTRLTVV.

A few counts support this clone. The chain employs TRBV7-3 and TRBJ1-1, with no clear D. V lost 3 bases to trimming and J lost 1 base, with 12 bases between them. This CDR3 is built from 15 residues. Germline V gene lookup returns CDR1 SGHTA and CDR2 FQGTGA. CDR3 amino acids: CASSFSSARNTEAFF. As DNA, the CDR3 is TGTGCCAGCAGCTTCTCGTCCGCCCGGAACACTGAAGCTTTCTTT.

The chain is built from TRBV29-1 and TRBJ2-2; 10 nucleotides agree with TRBD2. The germline gives CDR1 SQVTM, CDR2 ANQGSEA. CDR3 length equals 14 residues. V lost 7 bases to trimming and J lost 5 bases; unmatched junction nucleotides: 7. The CDR3 region has the DNA TGCAGCGCTGCTAGCGGGAGAAGTACCGGGGAGCTGTTTTTT. Translation: CSAASGRSTGELFF.

In its sample, this clone was seen many times. The chain links TRBV20-1 to TRBJ2-7; D gene ambiguous. V was pared by 0 bases and J by 5 bases, with 5 bases between. The CDR3 is 11 amino acids. Germline V lookup: CDR1 DFQATT, CDR2 SNEGSKA (reference sequence). The CDR3 reads CSARDPNEQYF. The CDR3 coding sequence is TGCAGTGCTAGAGATCCTAACGAGCAGTACTTC.

This clone has just a few counts. CDR3 coding DNA: TGCAGCGTTGAAGGACTAGCGGGACTGAACACCGGGGAGCTGTTTTTT. This sequence encodes CSVEGLAGLNTGELFF. This chain links TRBV29-1 with TRBJ2-2; 11 bases match TRBD2. The ends lost 1 base at V and 1 base at J; junction bases unmatched: 2. Per germline, CDR1 SQVTM and CDR2 ANQGSEA. This CDR3 comprises 16 residues.

Details on this clone: This specimen includes other DNA sequences encoding the same CDR3. The V gene is TRBV2, the J gene TRBJ2-5; 8 bases are a match to TRBD2. Germline V lookup: CDR1 SNHLY, CDR2 FYNNEI. Losses at the gene ends were 8 bases for V and 2 bases for J; bases not matched to a gene: 1. This CDR3 contains 12 residues. The CDR3 loop is CASSSGQETQYF. The CDR3 nucleotides are TGTGCCAGCTCTAGCGGGCAAGAGACCCAGTACTTC.

The V and J genes are TRBV5-4 and TRBJ1-2, with D unresolved. The CDR3 runs to 13 residues. Trimming stripped 0 bases from V and 8 bases from J, with 11 bases between. Germline CDR1 and CDR2: SGHNT and YYREEE (reference sequence). CDR3 region: CASSLAASGGYTF. For the CDR3, the DNA is TGTGCCAGCAGCTTGGCGGCCTCCGGGGGCTACACCTTC.

This chain uses TRBV2 with TRBJ1-2; D gene ambiguous. CDR1 is SNHLY, CDR2 FYNNEI, per germline. Trimming stripped 8 bases from V and 6 bases from J, with 19 bases between. The CDR3 covers 14 residues. This CDR3 reads CASSEPRVPDGYTF. CDR3 bases: TGTGCCAGCTCCGAACCGAGGGTCCCGGATGGCTACACCTTC.

The chain uses TRBV12-5 and TRBJ2-1; tentatively, D is TRBD1 or TRBD2 (7 bases each). CDR3 length: 16 residues. Germline CDR1 is LGHNT and CDR2 is FRNRAP. Trimming removed 1 base at V and 9 bases at J, with 19 bases between. CDR3 loop: CASGLDLQGPGGEQFF. In nucleotides, the CDR3 is TGTGCTAGTGGTTTGGACCTACAGGGGCCGGGGGGTGAGCAGTTCTTC.

The chain joins TRBV5-1 to TRBJ2-5; 8 bases fit TRBD2. The germline V gene has CDR1 SGHRS and CDR2 YFSETQ. V shed 2 bases, J shed 4 bases, and the junction held 13 bases outside the gene matches. This CDR3 region has 17 residues. CDR3 in DNA: TGCGCCAGCAGCTTCTCCCTAGCGGGCTTAAGGGGAGAGACCCAGTACTTC. It codes for CASSFSLAGLRGETQYF.